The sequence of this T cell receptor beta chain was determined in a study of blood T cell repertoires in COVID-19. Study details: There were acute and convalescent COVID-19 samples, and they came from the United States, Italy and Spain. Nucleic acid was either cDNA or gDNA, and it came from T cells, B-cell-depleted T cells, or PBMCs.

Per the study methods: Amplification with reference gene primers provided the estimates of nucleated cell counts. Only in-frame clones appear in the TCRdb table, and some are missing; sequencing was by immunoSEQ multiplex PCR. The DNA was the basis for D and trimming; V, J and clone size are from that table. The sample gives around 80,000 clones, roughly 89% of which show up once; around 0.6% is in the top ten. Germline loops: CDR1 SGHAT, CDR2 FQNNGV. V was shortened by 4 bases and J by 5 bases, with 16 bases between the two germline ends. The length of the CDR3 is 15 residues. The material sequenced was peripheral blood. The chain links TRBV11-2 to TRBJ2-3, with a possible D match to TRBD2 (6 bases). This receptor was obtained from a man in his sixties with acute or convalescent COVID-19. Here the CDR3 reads CASSSAGPPGDTQYF. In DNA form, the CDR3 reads TGTGCCAGCAGCTCTGCGGGGCCCCCGGGAGATACGCAGTATTTT.